The T cell receptor (beta chain) described here comes from a study of T cells after yellow fever vaccination. Study conclusions and caveats: Detected again after the booster were most primary-vaccination clones, at 95% to 98% CD4 and 70% to 90% CD8. Clonotypes found in both CD4 and CD8 compartments made up a small share.

This clonotype has ten or more counts. The antigen remains unidentified. TCRdb passed the 5' RACE reads through MiXCR, listing each CDR3 protein once. This sample yields some 120,000 distinct CDR3 sequences, of which around 8.6% are seen a single time; roughly 27% belongs to the top ten. Germline V CDR1 and CDR2: MNHEY, SVGEGT. The V and J ends lost 7 bases and 2 bases respectively, with 9 bases between them. The CDR3 sequence is 12 residues long. The receptor comes from a man aged 30 to 45 who received the YFV17D yellow fever vaccine. The sequences come from CD8+ T cells sorted from PBMCs, collected 45 days after the yellow fever booster vaccination. The chain employs TRBV6-2 or TRBV6-3 and TRBJ2-7; D is unclear. The CDR3, as DNA: TGTGCCAGCACCAGTTCCGCCTACGAGCAGTACTTC. Protein sequence: CASTSSAYEQYF.